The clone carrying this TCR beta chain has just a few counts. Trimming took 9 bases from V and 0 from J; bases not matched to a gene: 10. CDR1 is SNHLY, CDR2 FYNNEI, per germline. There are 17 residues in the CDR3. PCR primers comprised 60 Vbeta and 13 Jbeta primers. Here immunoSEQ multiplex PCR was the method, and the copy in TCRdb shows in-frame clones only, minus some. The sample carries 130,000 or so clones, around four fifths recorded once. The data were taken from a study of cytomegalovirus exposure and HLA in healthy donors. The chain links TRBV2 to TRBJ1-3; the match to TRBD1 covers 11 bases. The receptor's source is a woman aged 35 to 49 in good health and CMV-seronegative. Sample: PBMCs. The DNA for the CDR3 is TGTGCCAGTTCGTATCGGGACAGGGGGTACTCTGGAAACACCATATATTTT. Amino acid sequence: CASSYRDRGYSGNTIYF.